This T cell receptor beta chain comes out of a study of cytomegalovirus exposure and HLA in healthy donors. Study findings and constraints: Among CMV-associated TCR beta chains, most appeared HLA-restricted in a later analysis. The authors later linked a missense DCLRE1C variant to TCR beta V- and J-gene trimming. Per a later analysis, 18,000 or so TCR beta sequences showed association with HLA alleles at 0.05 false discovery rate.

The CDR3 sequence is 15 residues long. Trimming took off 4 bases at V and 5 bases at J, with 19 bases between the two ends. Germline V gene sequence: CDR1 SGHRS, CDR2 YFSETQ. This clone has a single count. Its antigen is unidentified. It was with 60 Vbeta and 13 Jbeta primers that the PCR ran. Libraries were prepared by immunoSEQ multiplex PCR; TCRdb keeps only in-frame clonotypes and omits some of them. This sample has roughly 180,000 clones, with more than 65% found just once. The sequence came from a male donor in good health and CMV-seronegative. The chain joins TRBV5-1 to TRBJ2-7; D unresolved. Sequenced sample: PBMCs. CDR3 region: CASSKRLEMKDEQYF. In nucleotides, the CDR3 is TGCGCCAGCAGCAAAAGACTGGAGATGAAGGACGAGCAGTACTTC. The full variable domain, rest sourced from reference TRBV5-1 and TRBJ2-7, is KAGVTQTPRYLIKTRGQQVTLSCSPISGHRSVSWYQQTPGQGLQFLFEYFSETQRNKGNFPGRFSGRQFSNSRSEMNVSTLELGDSALYLCASSKRLEMKDEQYFGPGTRLTVT.